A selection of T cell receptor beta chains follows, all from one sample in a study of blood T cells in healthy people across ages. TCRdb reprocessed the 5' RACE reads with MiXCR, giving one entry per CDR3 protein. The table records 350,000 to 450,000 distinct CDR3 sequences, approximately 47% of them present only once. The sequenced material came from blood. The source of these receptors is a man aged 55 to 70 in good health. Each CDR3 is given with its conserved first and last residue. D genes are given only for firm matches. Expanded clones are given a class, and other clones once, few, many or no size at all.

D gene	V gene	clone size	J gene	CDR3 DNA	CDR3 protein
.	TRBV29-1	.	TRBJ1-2	TGCAGCGGGGAGGTGGCAAATGGCGGCTACACCTTC	CSGEVANGGYTF
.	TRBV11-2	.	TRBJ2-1	TGTGCCAGCAGCTTAGATCGTTTCCCTAATGAGCAGTTCTTC	CASSLDRFPNEQFF
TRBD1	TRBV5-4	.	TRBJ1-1	TGTGCCAGCAGTTTGGGGACAGTCCTTAACACTGAAGCTTTCTTT	CASSLGTVLNTEAFF
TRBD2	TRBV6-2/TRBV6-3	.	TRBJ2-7	TGTGCCAGCAGACCCCGCAGCGGGATTCGCGAGCAGTACTTC	CASRPRSGIREQYF
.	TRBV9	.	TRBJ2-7	TGTGCCAGCAGCGTAGCTAACTCTGTGTACGAGCAGTACTTC	CASSVANSVYEQYF
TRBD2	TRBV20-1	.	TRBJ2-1	TGCAGTGCTACTAGCGGAGTAAACAATGAGCAGTTCTTC	CSATSGVNNEQFF
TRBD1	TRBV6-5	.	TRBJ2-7	TGTGCCAGCAGCAAACCGGGACAGGTAGCCTACGAGCAGTACTTC	CASSKPGQVAYEQYF
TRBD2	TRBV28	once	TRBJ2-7	TGTGCCAGCAGTCAAGGGACTAGCGGAAGGAGGGCCTACGAGCAGTACTTC	CASSQGTSGRRAYEQYF
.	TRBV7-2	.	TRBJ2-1	TGTGCCAGCAGCCCCTATGGGGCAGGGGAGACCCAGTTCTTC	CASSPYGAGETQFF
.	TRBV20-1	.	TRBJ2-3	TGCAGTGCCGGGCGGGGAGATACGCAGTATTTT	CSAGRGDTQYF
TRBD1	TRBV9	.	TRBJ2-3	TGTGCCAGCAGCCCTAGACAGGGGGCAACAGATACGCAGTATTTT	CASSPRQGATDTQYF
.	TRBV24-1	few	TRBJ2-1	TGTGCCACCAGTGATTTCGCATCGGGGGCCGTGGATGAGCAGTTCTTC	CATSDFASGAVDEQFF
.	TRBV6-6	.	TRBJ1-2	TGTGCCAGCAGATCCTCGGTAGGTGGAGAGAACTATGGCTACACCTTC	CASRSSVGGENYGYTF
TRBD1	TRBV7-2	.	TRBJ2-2	TGTGCCAGCAGCGTGACAGGGGCGAACACCGGGGAGCTGTTTTTT	CASSVTGANTGELFF
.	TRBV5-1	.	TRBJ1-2	TGCGCCAGCAGCTCCGACACCTATGGCTACACCTTC	CASSSDTYGYTF
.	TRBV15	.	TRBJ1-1	TGTGCCACCAGCAGAGTGTTTGGGGCGACTGAAGCTTTCTTT	CATSRVFGATEAFF
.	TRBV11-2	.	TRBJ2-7	TGTGCCAGCAGCTTATGGGCCAACTCCTACGAGCAGTACTTC	CASSLWANSYEQYF
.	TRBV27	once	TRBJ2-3	TGTGCCAGCAAGTTTTTGGCCCAACACGGGACGCAGTATTTT	CASKFLAQHGTQYF
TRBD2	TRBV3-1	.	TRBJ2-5	TGTGCCAGCAGCCCCTCGACTAGCGGGACGGAGACCCAGTACTTC	CASSPSTSGTETQYF
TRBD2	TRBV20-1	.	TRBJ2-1	TGCAGTGCCCCCGCTACTAGCGGGCGAAGGTACAATGAGCAGTTCTTC	CSAPATSGRRYNEQFF
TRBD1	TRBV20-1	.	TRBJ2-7	TGCAGTGCTAGAGATCGCCGACAGGGGGCCGACGAGCAGTACTTC	CSARDRRQGADEQYF
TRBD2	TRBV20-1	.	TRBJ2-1	TGCAGTGCTAGACATAGCGGGAGGGTTTTTGAAGAGACCCAGTTCTTC	CSARHSGRVFEETQFF
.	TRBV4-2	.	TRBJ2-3	TGTGCCAGCAGCCAACAGGGGGGACTAGACTACACAGATACGCAGTATTTT	CASSQQGGLDYTDTQYF
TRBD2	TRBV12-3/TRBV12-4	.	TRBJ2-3	TGTGCCAGCAGTCCACTGCTAGCGGGAGAGGGTGATACGCAGTATTTT	CASSPLLAGEGDTQYF
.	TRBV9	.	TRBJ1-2	TGTGCCAGCAGCGTAGGGGGGAACTATGGCTACACCTTC	CASSVGGNYGYTF
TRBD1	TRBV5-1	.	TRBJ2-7	TGCGCCAGCAGCGTACGGCCGGGACAGACTTACGATGAGCAGTACTTC	CASSVRPGQTYDEQYF
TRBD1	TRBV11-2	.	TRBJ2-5	TGTGCCAGCAGCTCCCGGACAGGGGGTATTGTCAATGAGCAGTACTTC	CASSSRTGGIVNEQYF
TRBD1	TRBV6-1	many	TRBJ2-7	TGTGCCAGCAGTGAAGCTCACAGGGGCTCCTACGAGCAGTACTTC	CASSEAHRGSYEQYF
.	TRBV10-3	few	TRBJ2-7	TGTGCCGTATCGGGGTCAAGCTCCTACGAGCAGTACTTC	CAVSGSSSYEQYF
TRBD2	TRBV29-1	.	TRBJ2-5	TGCAGCGTTGGTGAGCGGGGGAGGAAACAAGAGACCCAGTACTTC	CSVGERGRKQETQYF
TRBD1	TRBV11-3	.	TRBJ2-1	TGTACCAGCAGCGCAAGACAGGGTCGGAATGAGCAGTTCTTC	CTSSARQGRNEQFF
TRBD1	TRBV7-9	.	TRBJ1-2	TGTGCCAGCAGCTTAGAGGGGACAGCAGACTATGGCTACACCTTC	CASSLEGTADYGYTF
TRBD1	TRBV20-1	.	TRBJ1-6	TGCAGTGCAAGAGAGGGGGCGAATTCACCCCTCCACTTT	CSAREGANSPLHF
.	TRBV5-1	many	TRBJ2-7	TGCGCCAGCAGCACCGAGGGGTACGAGCAGTACTTC	CASSTEGYEQYF
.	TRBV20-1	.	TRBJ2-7	TGCAGTGCTAGCCCTCCGGACAACTCCTACGAGCAGTACTTC	CSASPPDNSYEQYF
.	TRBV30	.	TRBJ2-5	TGTGCCTGGAGGGTGGGACTCTACCAAGAGACCCAGTACTTC	CAWRVGLYQETQYF
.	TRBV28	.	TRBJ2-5	TGTGCCCTCGGACATACCTCAGAGACCCAGTACTTC	CALGHTSETQYF
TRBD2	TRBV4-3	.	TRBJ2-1	TGCGCCAGCAGCCAAGATCTCCTAGCGGGAGGAAATGAGCAGTTCTTC	CASSQDLLAGGNEQFF
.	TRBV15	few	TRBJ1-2	TGTGCCACCAGCAGAGATCCATCAGCCTATGGCTACACCTTC	CATSRDPSAYGYTF